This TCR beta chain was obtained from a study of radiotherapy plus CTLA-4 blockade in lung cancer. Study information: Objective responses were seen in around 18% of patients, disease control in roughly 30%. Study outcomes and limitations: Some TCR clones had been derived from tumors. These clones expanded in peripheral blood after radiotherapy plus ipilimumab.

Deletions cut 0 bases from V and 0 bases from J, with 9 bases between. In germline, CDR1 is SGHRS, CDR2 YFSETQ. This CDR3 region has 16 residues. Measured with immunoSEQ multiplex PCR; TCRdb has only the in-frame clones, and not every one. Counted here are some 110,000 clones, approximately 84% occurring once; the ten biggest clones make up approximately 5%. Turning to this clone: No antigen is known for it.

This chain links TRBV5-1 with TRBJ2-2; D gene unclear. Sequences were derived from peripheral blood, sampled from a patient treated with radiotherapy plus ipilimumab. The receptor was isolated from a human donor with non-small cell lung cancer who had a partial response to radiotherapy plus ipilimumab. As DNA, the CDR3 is TGCGCCAGCAGCTTGGCCGGGTCCCCGAACACCGGGGAGCTGTTTTTT. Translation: CASSLAGSPNTGELFF.